The rows below give T cell receptor beta chains drawn from one sample of a study of blood T cells in healthy people across ages. TCRdb re-called the 5' RACE reads with MiXCR, one entry per CDR3 protein. The table has about 1.8 million distinct CDR3 sequences, around 50% seen once. The sequencing sample was made of blood. These receptors came from a woman aged 35 to 49 in good health. The CDR3 runs from the conserved cysteine through the conserved F or W. The D gene is left open where the match is weak. Part of the rows lack a size; the others show once, few, many or a class for expanded clones.

D gene	V gene	clone size	J gene	CDR3 DNA	CDR3 protein
TRBD2	TRBV12-3/TRBV12-4	NA	TRBJ2-3	TGTGCCAGCAGTTTGCAACCGGGACTAGCTTCTAGCACAGATACGCAGTATTTT	CASSLQPGLASSTDTQYF
TRBD2	TRBV3-1	NA	TRBJ2-3	TGTGCCAGCCCTAACCCGGCGGGGGGACTCGCAGATACGCAGTATTTT	CASPNPAGGLADTQYF
NA	TRBV27	NA	TRBJ2-5	TGTGCCAGCAGTTTATCTCGGGCGGCGCAAGAGACCCAGTACTTC	CASSLSRAAQETQYF
TRBD2	TRBV2	NA	TRBJ2-3	TGTGCCAGCAAAATAGCGGGTCTTCCCTCTAGCACAGATACGCAGTATTTT	CASKIAGLPSSTDTQYF
NA	TRBV20-1	once	TRBJ1-5	TGCAGTACCCCGGGAAAAAGCAATCAGCCCCAGCATTTT	CSTPGKSNQPQHF
NA	TRBV27	NA	TRBJ1-2	TGTGCCAGCAGTTTAACCGAAGGGGCGGCATACCGCAGCTATGGCTACACCTTC	CASSLTEGAAYRSYGYTF
NA	TRBV28	NA	TRBJ1-2	TGTGCCAGCAGTTTATTCAGGGGACCCGGCTATGGCTACACCTTC	CASSLFRGPGYGYTF
TRBD1	TRBV7-2	NA	TRBJ1-2	TGTGCCAGCAGCCCGACGCTGGGACAGGGGCCTTATGGCTACACCTTC	CASSPTLGQGPYGYTF
NA	TRBV10-2	NA	TRBJ1-5	TGCGCCAGCAGGGCGGACATATATAGCAATCAGCACCAGCATTTT	CASRADIYSNQHQHF
TRBD2	TRBV7-3	NA	TRBJ2-2	TGTGCCAGCAGCCCCGGGGGGGAAGTGAACACCGGGGAGCTGTTTTTT	CASSPGGEVNTGELFF
NA	TRBV6-2/TRBV6-3	few	TRBJ2-7	TGTGCCAGCAGTCCATACCGAATTATATATGAGCAGTACTTC	CASSPYRIIYEQYF
TRBD1	TRBV24-1	NA	TRBJ2-5	TGTGCCACCAGTGACCGTCTTCGACAGGGGGCTTCGGGGGAGACCCAGTACTTC	CATSDRLRQGASGETQYF
NA	TRBV6-2/TRBV6-3	NA	TRBJ1-1	TGTGCCAGCAGTTACACGATAGGGATGAACACTGAAGCTTTCTTT	CASSYTIGMNTEAFF
TRBD1	TRBV11-2	few	TRBJ2-4	TGTGCCAGCAGTCGACGGGACAGGGCGACCAAAAACATTCAGTACTTC	CASSRRDRATKNIQYF
NA	TRBV7-3	few	TRBJ2-5	TGTGCCAGCAGCCCCGGGGACGAGACCCAGTACTTC	CASSPGDETQYF
TRBD2	TRBV20-1	NA	TRBJ2-7	TGCAGTGCTAGAAAAGTCTCTCTAGCGGGGGGGTACTACGAGCAGTACTTC	CSARKVSLAGGYYEQYF
NA	TRBV20-1	NA	TRBJ1-6	TGCAGTGCCACTTACAGGATGGATCCCCTCCACTTT	CSATYRMDPLHF